In its sample, the clone carrying this TCR beta chain was seen a few times. This entry belongs to a study of blood T cell repertoires in COVID-19. This table comes from immunoSEQ multiplex PCR, and its TCRdb copy is limited to in-frame clones, with some not included. The data hold hundreds of thousands of clones, with about 88% observed a single time. In Seattle, patients joined the study during active infection and were tracked longitudinally. The germline V gene encodes CDR1 LNHDA and CDR2 SQIVND (reference sequence). The V and J ends lost 11 bases and 5 bases respectively, with 16 bases between them. The CDR3 runs to 14 residues.

The chain employs TRBV19 and TRBJ1-6; D unresolved. The sample consisted of peripheral blood. This clonotype was sampled from a woman aged 65 to 85 with COVID-19, enrolled during active disease. CDR3 bases: TGTGCCCGGGTTGAGCGAGACCATAATTCACCCCTCCACTTT. Its translation is CARVERDHNSPLHF.